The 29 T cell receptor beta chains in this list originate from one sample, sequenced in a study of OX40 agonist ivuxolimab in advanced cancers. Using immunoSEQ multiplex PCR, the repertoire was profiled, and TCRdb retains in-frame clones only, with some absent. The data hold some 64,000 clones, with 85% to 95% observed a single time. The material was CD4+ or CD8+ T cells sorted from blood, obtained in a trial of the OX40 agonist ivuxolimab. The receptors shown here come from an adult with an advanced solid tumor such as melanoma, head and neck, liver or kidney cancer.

CDR3: CAWNPHSSYEQYF. The CDR3 DNA reads as TGTGCCTGGAATCCTCATAGTTCCTACGAGCAGTACTTC. The rearrangement links TRBV30 to TRBJ2-7, with D hard to call. In germline, CDR1 is GTSNPN, CDR2 SVGIG (reference sequence). This CDR3 region has 13 residues. V lost 4 bases to trimming and J lost 1 base, with 11 bases between them.

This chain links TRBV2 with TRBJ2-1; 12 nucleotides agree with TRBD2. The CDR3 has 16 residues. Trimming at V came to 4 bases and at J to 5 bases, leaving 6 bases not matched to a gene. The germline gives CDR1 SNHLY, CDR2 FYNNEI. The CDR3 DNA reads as TGTGCCAGCAGTGGATCTAGCGGGAGGGGTAACAATGAGCAGTTCTTC. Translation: CASSGSSGRGNNEQFF.

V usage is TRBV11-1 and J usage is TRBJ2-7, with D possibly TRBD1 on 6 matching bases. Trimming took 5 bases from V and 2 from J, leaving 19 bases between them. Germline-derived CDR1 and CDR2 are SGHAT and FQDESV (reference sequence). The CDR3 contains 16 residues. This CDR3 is CASSHKWGRTAYEQYF. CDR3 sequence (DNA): TGTGCCAGCAGCCACAAGTGGGGCCGGACAGCCTACGAGCAGTACTTC.

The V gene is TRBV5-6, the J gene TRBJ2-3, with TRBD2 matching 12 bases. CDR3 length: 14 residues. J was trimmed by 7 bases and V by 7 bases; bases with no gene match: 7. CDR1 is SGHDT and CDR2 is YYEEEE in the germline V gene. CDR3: CASGGLAGGNTQYF. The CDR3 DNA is TGTGCCAGCGGCGGGCTAGCGGGAGGGAATACGCAGTATTTT.

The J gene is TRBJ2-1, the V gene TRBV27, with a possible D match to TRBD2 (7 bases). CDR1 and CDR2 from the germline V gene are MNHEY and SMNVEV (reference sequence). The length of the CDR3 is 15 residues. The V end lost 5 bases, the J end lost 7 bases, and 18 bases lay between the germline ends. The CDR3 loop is CASSPQGGRGNEQFF. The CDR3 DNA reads TGTGCCAGCAGTCCGCAAGGAGGGAGGGGGAATGAGCAGTTCTTC.

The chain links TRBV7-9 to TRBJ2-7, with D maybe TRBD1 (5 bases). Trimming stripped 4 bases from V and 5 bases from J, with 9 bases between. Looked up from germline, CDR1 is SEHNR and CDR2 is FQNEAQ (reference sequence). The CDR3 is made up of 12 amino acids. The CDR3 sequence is CASSSRVHEQYF. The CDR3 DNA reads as TGTGCCAGCAGCTCCAGGGTTCACGAGCAGTACTTC. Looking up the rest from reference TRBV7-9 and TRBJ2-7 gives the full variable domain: DTGVSQNPRHKITKRGQNVTFRCDPISEHNRLYWYRQTLGQGPEFLTYFQNEAQLEKSRLLSDRFSAERPKGSFSTLEIQRTEQGDSAMYLCASSSRVHEQYFGPGTRLTVT.

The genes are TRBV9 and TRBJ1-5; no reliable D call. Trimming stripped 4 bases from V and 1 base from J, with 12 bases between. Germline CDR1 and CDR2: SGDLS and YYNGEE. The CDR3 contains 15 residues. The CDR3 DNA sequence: TGTGCCAGCAGCTTAGGAGGGTCCAGCAATCAGCCCCAGCATTTT. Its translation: CASSLGGSSNQPQHF.

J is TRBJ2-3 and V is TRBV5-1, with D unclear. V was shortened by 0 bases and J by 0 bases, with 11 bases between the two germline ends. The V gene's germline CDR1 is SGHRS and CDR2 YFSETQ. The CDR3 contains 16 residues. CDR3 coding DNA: TGCGCCAGCAGCTTGGTGGCGGAATCTAGCACAGATACGCAGTATTTT. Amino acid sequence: CASSLVAESSTDTQYF.

In nucleotides, the CDR3 is TGTGCCAGCAGAAACAGCCACCAGGACTCCTACAATGAGCAGTTCTTC. Its translation: CASRNSHQDSYNEQFF. V is TRBV11-2 and J is TRBJ2-1; D is ambiguous. CDR1 is SGHAT, CDR2 FQNNGV, per germline. CDR3 size: 16 residues. V was cut by 6 bases and J by 0 bases, with 15 bases left in between.

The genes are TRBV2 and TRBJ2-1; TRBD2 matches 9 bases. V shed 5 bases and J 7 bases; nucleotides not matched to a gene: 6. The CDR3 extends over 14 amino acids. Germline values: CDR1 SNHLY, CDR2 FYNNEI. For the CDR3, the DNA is TGTGCCAGCAGTTTGCCTAGCGGGGAGAATGAGCAGTTCTTC. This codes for CASSLPSGENEQFF.

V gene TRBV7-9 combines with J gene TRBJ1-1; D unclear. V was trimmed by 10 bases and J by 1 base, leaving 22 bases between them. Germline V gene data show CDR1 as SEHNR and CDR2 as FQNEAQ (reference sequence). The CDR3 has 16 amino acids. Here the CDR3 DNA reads TGTGCCATCCCTGTGGGCCTCCATGACCAGAACACTGAAGCTTTCTTT. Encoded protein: CAIPVGLHDQNTEAFF.

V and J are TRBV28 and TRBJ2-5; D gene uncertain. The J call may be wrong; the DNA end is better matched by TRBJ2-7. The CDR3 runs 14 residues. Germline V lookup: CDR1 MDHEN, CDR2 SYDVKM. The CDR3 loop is CASSSRPQLYEQYF. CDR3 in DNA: TGTGCCAGCAGCTCAAGGCCCCAGCTCTACGAGCAGTACTTC.

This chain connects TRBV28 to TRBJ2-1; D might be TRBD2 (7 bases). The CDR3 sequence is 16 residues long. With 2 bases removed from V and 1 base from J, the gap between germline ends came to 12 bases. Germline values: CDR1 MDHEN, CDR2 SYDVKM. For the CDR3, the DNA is TGTGCCAGCAGTTTAAGGGGGGGACCTTCCTACAATGAGCAGTTCTTC. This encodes CASSLRGGPSYNEQFF.

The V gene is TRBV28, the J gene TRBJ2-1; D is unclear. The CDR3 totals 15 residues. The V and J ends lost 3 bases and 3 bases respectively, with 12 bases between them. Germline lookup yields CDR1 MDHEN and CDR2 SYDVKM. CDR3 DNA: TGTGCCAGCAGTTTTCTAGGGCTCATCTACAATGAGCAGTTCTTC. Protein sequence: CASSFLGLIYNEQFF. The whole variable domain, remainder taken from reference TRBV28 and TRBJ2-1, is DVKVTQSSRYLVKRTGEKVFLECVQDMDHENMFWYRQDPGLGLRLIYFSYDVKMKEKGDIPEGYSVSREKKERFSLILESASTNQTSMYLCASSFLGLIYNEQFFGPGTRLTVL.

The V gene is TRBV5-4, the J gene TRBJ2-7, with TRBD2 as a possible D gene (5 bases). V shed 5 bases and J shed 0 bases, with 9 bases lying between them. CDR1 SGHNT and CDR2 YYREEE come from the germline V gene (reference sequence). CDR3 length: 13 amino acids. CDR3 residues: CASSSVSSYEQYF. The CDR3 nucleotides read TGTGCCAGCAGTAGCGTGAGCTCCTACGAGCAGTACTTC.

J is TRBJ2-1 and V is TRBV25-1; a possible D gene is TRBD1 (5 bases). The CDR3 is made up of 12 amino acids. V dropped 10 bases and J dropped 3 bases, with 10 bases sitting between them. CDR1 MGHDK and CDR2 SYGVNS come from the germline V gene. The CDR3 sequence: CATGPGYNEQFF. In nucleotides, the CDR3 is TGTGCCACAGGGCCCGGCTACAATGAGCAGTTCTTC.

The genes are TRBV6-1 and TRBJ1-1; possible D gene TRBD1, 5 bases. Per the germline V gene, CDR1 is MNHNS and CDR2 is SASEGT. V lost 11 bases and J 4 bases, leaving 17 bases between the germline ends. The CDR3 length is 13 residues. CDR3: CAACWGTATEAFF. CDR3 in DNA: TGTGCCGCCTGTTGGGGGACGGCCACTGAAGCTTTCTTT.

CDR3 region: CASSIVGYQETQYF. The DNA of the CDR3 is TGTGCCAGTAGTATAGTAGGGTACCAAGAGACCCAGTACTTC. The genes are TRBV19 and TRBJ2-5; D gene unclear. V gave up 1 base and J gave up 0 bases, with 6 bases separating them. This CDR3 comprises 14 residues. Germline CDR1 LNHDA, CDR2 SQIVND (reference sequence).

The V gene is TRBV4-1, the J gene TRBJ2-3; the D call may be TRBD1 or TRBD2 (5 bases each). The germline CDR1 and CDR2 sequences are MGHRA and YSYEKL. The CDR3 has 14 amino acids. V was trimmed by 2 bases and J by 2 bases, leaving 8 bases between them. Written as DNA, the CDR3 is TGCGCCAGCAGCCAATCCGGGGCCACAGATACGCAGTATTTT. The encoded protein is CASSQSGATDTQYF.

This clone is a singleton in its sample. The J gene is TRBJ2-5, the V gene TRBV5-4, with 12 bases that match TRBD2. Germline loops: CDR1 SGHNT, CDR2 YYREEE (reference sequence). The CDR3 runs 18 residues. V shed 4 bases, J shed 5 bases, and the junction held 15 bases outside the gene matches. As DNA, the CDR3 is TGTGCCAGCAGCCCTTCTAGCGGGAGGGCCTTCTCGATGGAGACCCAGTACTTC. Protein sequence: CASSPSSGRAFSMETQYF.

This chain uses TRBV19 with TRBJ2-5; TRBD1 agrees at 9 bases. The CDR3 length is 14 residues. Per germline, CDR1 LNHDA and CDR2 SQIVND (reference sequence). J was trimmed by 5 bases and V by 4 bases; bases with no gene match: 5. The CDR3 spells CASSNTGGRETQYF. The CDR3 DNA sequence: TGTGCCAGTAGTAATACAGGGGGCAGGGAGACCCAGTACTTC.

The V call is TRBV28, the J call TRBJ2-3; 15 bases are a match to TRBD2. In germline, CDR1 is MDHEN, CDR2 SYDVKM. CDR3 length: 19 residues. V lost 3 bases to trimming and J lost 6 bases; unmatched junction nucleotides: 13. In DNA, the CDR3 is TGTGCCAGCAGTTTCAGGGTAGGACTAGCGGGAGGGCCGTCGGATACGCAGTATTTT. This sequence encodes CASSFRVGLAGGPSDTQYF.

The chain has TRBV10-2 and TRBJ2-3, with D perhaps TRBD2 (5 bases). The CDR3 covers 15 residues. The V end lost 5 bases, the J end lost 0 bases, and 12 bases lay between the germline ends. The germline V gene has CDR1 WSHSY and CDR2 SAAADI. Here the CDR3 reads CASSPVRASTDTQYF. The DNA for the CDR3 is TGCGCCAGCAGTCCCGTGAGGGCTAGCACAGATACGCAGTATTTT.

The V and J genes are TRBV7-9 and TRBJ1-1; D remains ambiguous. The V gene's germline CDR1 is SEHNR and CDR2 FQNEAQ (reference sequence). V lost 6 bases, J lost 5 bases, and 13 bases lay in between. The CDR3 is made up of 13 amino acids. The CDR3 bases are TGTGCCAGCAGACCCTCCCTTTGGACTGAAGCTTTCTTT. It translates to CASRPSLWTEAFF.

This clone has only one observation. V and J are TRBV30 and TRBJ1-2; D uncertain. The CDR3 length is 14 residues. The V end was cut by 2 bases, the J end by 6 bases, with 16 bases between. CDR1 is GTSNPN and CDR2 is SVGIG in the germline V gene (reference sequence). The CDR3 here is CAWSSPFNGHGYTF. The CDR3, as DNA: TGTGCCTGGAGTTCCCCTTTTAACGGACATGGCTACACCTTC.

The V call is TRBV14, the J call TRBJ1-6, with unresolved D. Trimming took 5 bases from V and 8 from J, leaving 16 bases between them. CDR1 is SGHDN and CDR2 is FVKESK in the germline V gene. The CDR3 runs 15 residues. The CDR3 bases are TGTGCCAGCAGCGAGGACGGATCAATCTATTCACCCCTCCACTTT. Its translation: CASSEDGSIYSPLHF.

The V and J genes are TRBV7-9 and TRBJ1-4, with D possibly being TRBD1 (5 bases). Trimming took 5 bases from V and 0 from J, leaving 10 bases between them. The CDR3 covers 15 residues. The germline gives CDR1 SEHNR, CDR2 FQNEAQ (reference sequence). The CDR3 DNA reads TGTGCCAGCAGCCCGGACACTACAACTAATGAAAAACTGTTTTTT. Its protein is CASSPDTTTNEKLFF.

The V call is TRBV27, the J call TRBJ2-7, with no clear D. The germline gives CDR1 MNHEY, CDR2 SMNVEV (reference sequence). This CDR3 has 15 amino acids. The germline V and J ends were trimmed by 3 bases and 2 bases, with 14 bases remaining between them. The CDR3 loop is CASSFGLRLPYEQYF. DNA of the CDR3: TGTGCCAGCAGTTTCGGGCTCCGTCTGCCCTACGAGCAGTACTTC.

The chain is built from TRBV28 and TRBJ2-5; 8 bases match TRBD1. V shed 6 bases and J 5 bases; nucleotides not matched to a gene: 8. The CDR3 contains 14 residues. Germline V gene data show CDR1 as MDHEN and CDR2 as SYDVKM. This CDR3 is CASRPPTGVETQYF. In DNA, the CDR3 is TGTGCCAGCAGACCCCCGACAGGGGTTGAGACCCAGTACTTC.